This T cell receptor (beta chain) was sequenced for a study of ipilimumab plus nivolumab after autologous stem cell transplantation (dated by TCRdb to the early 2020s). Background on the whole study: The median number of doses that trial patients received was a few for ipilimumab and about eight for nivolumab. About 33 patients made up the trial's intent-to-treat population. Both primary refractory and relapsed disease were represented in the DLBCL cohort, where 18-month progression-free survival was 85.7% and 28.6%, respectively. Patients with high-risk diffuse large B cell lymphoma, mature T cell lymphoma, or multiple myeloma undergoing autologous transplant were enrolled in the trial. Results and caveats for the whole study, not just this receptor: The authors concluded that, as post-transplant consolidation, combined checkpoint inhibition appeared tolerable. The authors stated that profiles of the T cell receptor repertoire, regulatory T cell phenotype and gut microbiota provided a biologic rationale for studying this approach further.

Trimming removed 3 bases from V and 3 bases from J, leaving 23 bases between the germline ends. The germline V gene supplies CDR1 KGHSH and CDR2 LQKENI. Reading from cysteine to phenylalanine, the CDR3 counts 18 amino acids. The only DNA kept is the CDR3, 54 bases in frame from the first base. Starting 14 to 28 days after the autologous transplant, patients began checkpoint therapy, which included ipilimumab at 1 mg/kg intravenously on day 1 of selected weeks. Nivolumab was given at 3 mg/kg intravenously on day 1 of weeks 1, 4, 7, 10, and every two weeks through week 26. This was a Phase Ib clinical trial that tested ipilimumab plus nivolumab, given as combined checkpoint inhibition, for consolidation following autologous stem cell transplantation. The library was prepared using the immunoSEQ multiplex PCR assay. Sourced from immuneACCESS, this table was stored by TCRdb with only in-frame sequences that have V and J called. A share of the clones is absent; for the studies checked, an unresolved V gene accounts for under half, and the remainder has no known explanation. Counted in this sample were some 25,000 clones; just over 85% of them appeared once. In total, the top ten clones hold roughly 5% of the sample.

As regards this clone: The target of this receptor is not known. Per-base qualities were not stored, and no clone one base away is much larger.

The chain is made from TRBV18 and TRBJ1-2, and TRBD1 may be the D gene, going by 6 matching bases. Sequenced here: PBMCs, sampled in a trial of ipilimumab plus nivolumab as post-transplant consolidation. This clonotype was obtained from a male donor with diffuse large B-cell lymphoma. The encoded CDR3 is CASSPLLQTGQADYGYTF. The nucleotides are TGTGCCAGCTCACCTCTCCTTCAGACAGGACAAGCTGACTATGGCTACACCTTC.